Following are 23 T cell receptor beta chains from one sample sequenced in a study of blood T cell repertoires in COVID-19. The method was immunoSEQ multiplex PCR; TCRdb's version includes in-frame clones alone and lacks a portion of them. The data contain about 210,000 clones, 75% to 85% of them singletons. Sequencing input: PBMCs or T cells enriched from blood (not recorded which). The receptors derive from a man aged 40-50 years who had recovered from COVID-19.

CDR3 protein: CASRPRDRLWNTIYF. CDR3 bases: TGTGCCAGCAGACCCAGGGACAGACTCTGGAACACCATATATTTT. J is TRBJ1-3 and V is TRBV3-1 (or the pseudogene TRBV3-2); 7 bases agree with TRBD1. V trimming: 6 bases; J trimming: 7 bases; junction bases outside the gene matches: 12. The CDR3 is made up of 15 amino acids. Germline-derived CDR1 and CDR2 are LGHDT and YNNKEL (reference sequence).

The rearrangement links TRBV5-1 to TRBJ1-2; D is uncertain. The length of the CDR3 is 15 residues. Trimming pared 0 bases from V and 4 bases from J, leaving 13 bases between. The V gene's germline CDR1 is SGHRS and CDR2 YFSETQ. The CDR3 nucleotides are TGCGCCAGCAGCTTGGGTTCTACAGTATCCTATGGCTACACCTTC. Amino acids: CASSLGSTVSYGYTF.

The CDR3 is CASSLWGTSGTPQFF. CDR3 in DNA: TGCGCCAGCAGCTTGTGGGGGACTAGCGGAACCCCGCAGTTCTTC. The chain employs TRBV5-1 and TRBJ2-1; 11 positions match TRBD2. Germline CDR1 SGHRS, CDR2 YFSETQ. J gave up 12 bases and V 1 base, and 9 bases lay outside the gene matches. The CDR3 loop spans 15 amino acids.

This clone was seen just once. The chain recombines TRBV5-4 with TRBJ1-1, with D unclear. V lost 1 base, J lost 1 base, and 2 bases lay in between. Looked up from germline, CDR1 is SGHNT and CDR2 is YYREEE (reference sequence). The CDR3 has 12 amino acids. In DNA form, the CDR3 reads TGTGCCAGCAGCTTGCAGAACACTGAAGCTTTCTTT. Its protein product is CASSLQNTEAFF.

This clone appeared once. The rearrangement links TRBV29-1 to TRBJ1-2, with TRBD1 matching 7 bases. CDR3 length: 13 amino acids. Germline CDR1 and CDR2: SQVTM and ANQGSEA. Trimming took 3 bases from V and 7 from J; bases not matched to a gene: 8. The CDR3 loop reads CSVDVDRARGYTF. Written as DNA, the CDR3 is TGCAGCGTTGATGTAGACAGGGCACGTGGCTACACCTTC. Filled out from reference TRBV29-1 and TRBJ1-2, the complete variable domain reads SAVISQKPSRDICQRGTSLTIQCQVDSQVTMMFWYRQQPGQSLTLIATANQGSEATYESGFVIDKFPISRPNLTFSTLTVSNMSPEDSSIYLCSVDVDRARGYTFGSGTRLTVV.

The chain carries TRBV7-9 and TRBJ1-2; TRBD1 agrees at 9 bases. The V gene end was trimmed by 5 bases and the J gene end by 4 bases; junction bases not matched to a gene: 17. Per germline, CDR1 SEHNR and CDR2 FQNEAQ (reference sequence). This CDR3 contains 18 residues. DNA of the CDR3: TGTGCCAGCAGCCGCCTACTGAGTCCCGGGACAGGGTTCTATGGCTACACCTTC. This sequence encodes CASSRLLSPGTGFYGYTF.

This chain uses TRBV19 with TRBJ2-2, with TRBD1 identical over 9 bases. Germline-derived CDR1 and CDR2 are LNHDA and SQIVND (reference sequence). V dropped 5 bases and J dropped 7; count of bases not matched to a gene: 11. The CDR3 covers 16 residues. The CDR3 sequence: CASSSRTGESLGELFF. CDR3 DNA: TGTGCCAGTAGTTCCCGGACAGGGGAGTCTCTCGGGGAGCTGTTTTTT.

The chain links TRBV5-6 to TRBJ1-5; tentative D call: TRBD1 (6 bases). V gave up 0 bases and J gave up 6 bases, with 13 bases separating them. The CDR3 sequence is 15 residues long. CDR1 and CDR2 (germline): SGHDT, YYEEEE. CDR3 in amino acids: CASSLGPGVGQPQHF. DNA of the CDR3: TGTGCCAGCAGCTTGGGACCAGGGGTGGGTCAGCCCCAGCATTTT.

In DNA, the CDR3 is TGCAGCGTCTTGACAGGGGTCTCCTCTGGCTACACCTTC. This gives the protein CSVLTGVSSGYTF. This chain links TRBV29-1 with TRBJ1-2; TRBD1 matches 8 bases. V lost 6 bases and J lost 7; bases outside the gene matches: 10. Germline V gene lookup returns CDR1 SQVTM and CDR2 ANQGSEA. This CDR3 is built from 13 residues.

This clone was found once. A much larger clone is a single base away; this may be a read error. The chain combines TRBV6-5 with TRBJ1-3; 10 bases map to TRBD1. Germline V lookup: CDR1 MNHEY, CDR2 SVGAGI. The CDR3 contains 14 residues. Trimming cost V 6 bases and J 2 bases; bases outside gene matches: 1. CDR3 DNA sequence: TGTGCCAGCAGGACAGGGGGCACTGGAAACACCATATATTTT. This encodes CASRTGGTGNTIYF.

The V and J genes are TRBV7-3 and TRBJ1-1; TRBD1 matches at 11 bases. Per germline, CDR1 SGHTA and CDR2 FQGTGA. This CDR3 has 15 residues. V was pared by 4 bases and J by 3 bases, with 4 bases of the junction left unmatched. CDR3 residues: CASSYGGQGDTEAFF. The CDR3 nucleotides read TGTGCCAGCAGCTATGGGGGACAGGGGGACACTGAAGCTTTCTTT.

J is TRBJ2-7 and V is TRBV11-3; D is possibly TRBD2 (6 bases). Trimming took 5 bases from V and 5 from J, leaving 13 bases between them. The CDR3 runs to 13 residues. CDR1 is SGHNT and CDR2 is YENEEA in the germline V gene. CDR3 DNA sequence: TGTGCCAGCAGCCCTGAAGGAGGGAACGAGCAGTACTTC. It codes for CASSPEGGNEQYF.

This clone was detected once. V and J are TRBV5-4 and TRBJ1-1; TRBD1 might be the D (6 bases). Germline-derived CDR1 and CDR2 are SGHNT and YYREEE (reference sequence). Trimming cost V 2 bases and J 1 base, with 9 bases left between them. The length of the CDR3 is 14 residues. The CDR3 here is CASSLPTGNTEAFF. The DNA for the CDR3 is TGTGCCAGCAGCTTACCGACAGGGAACACTGAAGCTTTCTTT.

V and J are TRBV13 and TRBJ1-1; the D gene is possibly TRBD1 (5 bases). V was trimmed by 1 base and J by 4 bases, leaving 10 bases between them. CDR1 is PRHDT, CDR2 FYEKMQ, per germline (reference sequence). The CDR3 runs 14 residues. The CDR3 here is CASSLVGARTEAFF. For the CDR3, the DNA is TGTGCCAGCAGCTTAGTTGGGGCGCGCACTGAAGCTTTCTTT.

V usage is TRBV7-2 and J usage is TRBJ2-4, with 13 bases lining up with TRBD2. The germline CDR1 and CDR2 sequences are SGHTA and FQGNSA. With 5 bases clipped from V and 8 bases from J, the junction kept 6 bases outside the gene matches. The CDR3 has 15 amino acids. This CDR3 reads CASSPTTSGRDIQYF. Here the CDR3 DNA reads TGTGCCAGCAGCCCGACCACTAGCGGGAGGGACATTCAGTACTTC.

This chain joins TRBV5-1 and TRBJ2-3, with 7 bases matching TRBD2. In germline, CDR1 is SGHRS, CDR2 YFSETQ. With V trimmed by 0 bases and J by 3 bases, 7 bases remained unmatched. CDR3 size: 16 residues. The chain's CDR3 is CASSLVGLVATDTQYF. The CDR3 DNA reads as TGCGCCAGCAGCTTGGTAGGACTAGTCGCAACAGATACGCAGTATTTT.

The V call is TRBV3-1 (or the pseudogene TRBV3-2), the J call TRBJ1-5; no clear D gene. The CDR3 length is 14 residues. V dropped 4 bases and J dropped 9 bases, with 16 bases sitting between them. CDR1 is LGHDT, CDR2 YNNKEL, per germline (reference sequence). CDR3 coding DNA: TGTGCCAGCAGCCCGATGGCGGCGGGGTGGCCCCAGCATTTT. This sequence encodes CASSPMAAGWPQHF.

This clone was seen once. The gene calls are TRBV6-5 and TRBJ1-1; TRBD1 aligns across 7 bases. Germline CDR1 reads MNHEY; CDR2 reads SVGAGI. The CDR3 spans 14 residues. V trimming: 2 bases; J trimming: 6 bases; junction bases outside the gene matches: 6. The CDR3 region has the DNA TGTGCCAGCAGTTACGACAGGGTGCGGGCTGAAGCTTTCTTT. Its translation is CASSYDRVRAEAFF.

J is TRBJ1-2 and V is TRBV5-5; no clear D gene. V was clipped by 4 bases and J by 8 bases, with 18 bases between them. The CDR3 covers 14 residues. Germline CDR1 is SGHKS and CDR2 is YYEKEE (reference sequence). The CDR3 sequence: CASSLLIGFYGYTF. Written as DNA, the CDR3 is TGTGCCAGCAGCCTTCTGATCGGGTTCTACGGCTACACCTTC.

This chain connects TRBV7-3 to TRBJ1-1, with a weak D call TRBD1 (6 bases). Trimming removed 5 bases at V and 3 bases at J, with 13 bases between. CDR1 and CDR2 from the germline V gene are SGHTA and FQGTGA. The CDR3 is made up of 14 amino acids. The CDR3 region is CASSLGGADTEAFF. For the CDR3, the DNA is TGTGCCAGCAGCCTCGGGGGGGCGGACACTGAAGCTTTCTTT. Filled out from reference TRBV7-3 and TRBJ1-1, the complete variable domain reads GAGVSQTPSNKVTEKGKYVELRCDPISGHTALYWYRQSLGQGPEFLIYFQGTGAADDSGLPNDRFFAVRPEGSVSTLKIQRTERGDSAVYLCASSLGGADTEAFFGQGTRLTVV.

This clone was counted between two and nine times. This chain connects TRBV11-3 to TRBJ1-2; no clear D gene. V lost 3 bases to trimming and J lost 8 bases, with 13 bases between them. Germline V lookup: CDR1 SGHNT, CDR2 YENEEA. CDR3 length: 13 residues. CDR3 residues: CASSFIDGRGYTF. The CDR3 coding sequence is TGTGCCAGCAGCTTCATTGACGGGAGAGGCTACACCTTC.

V is TRBV10-3 and J is TRBJ2-2, with 11 bases identical to TRBD2. The ends lost 6 bases at V and 5 bases at J; junction bases unmatched: 8. Germline V gene lookup returns CDR1 ENHRY and CDR2 SYGVKD. This CDR3 region has 16 residues. The CDR3 DNA sequence: TGTGCCATCAGATCGGGACTAGCGGATAGGACCGGGGAGCTGTTTTTT. It specifies CAIRSGLADRTGELFF.

The chain links TRBV19 to TRBJ1-1, with D perhaps matching TRBD1 (5 bases). Germline V gene lookup returns CDR1 LNHDA and CDR2 SQIVND (reference sequence). The ends were cut back, 4 bases at V and 1 base at J, with 22 bases in the middle. The CDR3 contains 18 residues. The CDR3 region is CASSTLIQEGRRNTEAFF. CDR3 nucleotide sequence: TGTGCCAGTAGTACCCTAATACAGGAGGGGAGGAGGAACACTGAAGCTTTCTTT.